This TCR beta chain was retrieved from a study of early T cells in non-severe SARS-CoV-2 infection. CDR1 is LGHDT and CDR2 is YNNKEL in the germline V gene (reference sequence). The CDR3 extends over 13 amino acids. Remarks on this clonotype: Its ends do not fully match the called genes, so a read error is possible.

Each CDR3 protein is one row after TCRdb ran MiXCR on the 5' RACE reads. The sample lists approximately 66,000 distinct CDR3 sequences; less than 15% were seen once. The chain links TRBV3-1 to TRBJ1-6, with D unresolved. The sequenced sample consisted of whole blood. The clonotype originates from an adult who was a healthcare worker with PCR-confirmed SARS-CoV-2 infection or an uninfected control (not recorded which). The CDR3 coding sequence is TGTGCCAGCAGCCACTACAAACCTGGTAGGAGCGACTTT. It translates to CASSHYKPGRSDF.